The sequence of this TCR beta chain was determined in a study of monozygotic twins with cystic fibrosis. Study as a whole: Libraries were built from around 3 micrograms of fragmented DNA using 15 PCR cycles. Overall study results and limits: Low clonality (median around 0.0096) suggested a mostly naive repertoire. Nucleotide-identical clonotype sharing was significantly higher within monozygotic CF twin pairs than between unrelated CF individuals.

This clone was seen a handful of times. Its target is unknown. Only in-frame clones appear in the TCRdb table, and some are missing; sequencing was by immunoSEQ multiplex PCR. The table lists about 32,000 clones, under 95% of them singletons. Trimming left V 9 bases short and J 7 bases short, with 19 bases between. Germline V gene lookup returns CDR1 LNHDA and CDR2 SQIVND (reference sequence). This CDR3 region has 14 residues. The rearrangement joins TRBV19 to TRBJ2-1; tentative D call: TRBD1 (5 bases). Sequenced input: blood. This clonotype was obtained from a girl aged 2-10 years with cystic fibrosis. For the CDR3, the DNA is TGTGCCAGCGACGCAGGGATGGTTGGTAATGAGCAGTTCTTC. It is translated as CASDAGMVGNEQFF.